Listed below are T cell receptor beta chains from one sample, sequenced in a study of OX40 agonist ivuxolimab in advanced cancers. Assay: immunoSEQ multiplex PCR; the TCRdb copy retains only in-frame clones and omits some. The data hold 90,000 to 100,000 clones, with roughly nine tenths observed a single time. The sample in question was CD4+ or CD8+ T cells sorted from blood, obtained in a trial of the OX40 agonist ivuxolimab. Source of these receptors: an adult with an advanced solid tumor such as melanoma, head and neck, liver or kidney cancer. Both conserved end residues are part of each CDR3. A D gene is named only where the DNA matches it firmly. The size entry is marked missing in some rows and otherwise reads once, few, many or a size class.

d_call | clone_size | j_call | v_call | cdr3_nt | cdr3_aa
- | - | TRBJ1-1 | TRBV29-1 | TGCAGCGGGGGACAGAACACTGAAGCTTTCTTT | CSGGQNTEAFF
TRBD2 | few | TRBJ2-1 | TRBV18 | TGTGCCAGCTCACCAAGTCAGCGAGCGGGAGGAGGGGAGCAGTTCTTC | CASSPSQRAGGGEQFF
- | - | TRBJ1-4 | TRBV19 | TGTGCCAGTAGTATAGGACATGCAACTAATGAAAAACTGTTTTTT | CASSIGHATNEKLFF
- | few | TRBJ2-1 | TRBV18 | TGTGCCAGCTCACCATCCGCAGGGTCCAGTGAGCAGTTCTTC | CASSPSAGSSEQFF
- | few | TRBJ1-4 | TRBV7-9 | TGTGCCAGCAGCTTAACCGGAGCTGAAAAACTGTTTTTT | CASSLTGAEKLFF
TRBD1 | - | TRBJ2-3 | TRBV9 | TGTGCCAGCAGTCTTTCTACAGGGGGCACAGATACGCAGTATTTT | CASSLSTGGTDTQYF
- | - | TRBJ1-3 | TRBV27 | TGTGCCAGCAGGGACAGTTCCCCTGGAAACACCATATATTTT | CASRDSSPGNTIYF
- | - | TRBJ2-1 | TRBV12-5 | TGTGCTAGTGCCCCCCAGGCGGGAGAGCAGTTCTTC | CASAPQAGEQFF
TRBD2 | - | TRBJ2-7 | TRBV5-1 | TGCGCCAGCAGCCTTAGCGGGAGTGTGTACTTC | CASSLSGSVYF
- | - | TRBJ1-6 | TRBV7-2 | TGTGCCAGCAGGCCTACGCCTACCGAGTATTCACCCCTCCACTTT | CASRPTPTEYSPLHF
TRBD1 | few | TRBJ1-5 | TRBV19 | TGTGCCAGTAGTGCCGACAGGGAGCAGCCCCAGCATTTT | CASSADREQPQHF
- | - | TRBJ1-2 | TRBV13 | TGTGCCAGCAGCAGAAAAACGACGGGGTTAAGTGGCTACACCTTC | CASSRKTTGLSGYTF
TRBD2 | - | TRBJ2-2 | TRBV27 | TGTGCCAGCAGTTTCGGGACTAGTCTGCCCGGGGAGCTGTTTTTT | CASSFGTSLPGELFF
- | - | TRBJ2-1 | TRBV7-3 | TGTGCCAGCAGCTTACAGGAAGGGCCTACAGGGAATGAGCAGTTCTTC | CASSLQEGPTGNEQFF
TRBD2 | - | TRBJ2-7 | TRBV11-1 | TGTGCCAGCAGCCCGGAGACTAGCGGGGCAACCTACGAGCAGTACTTC | CASSPETSGATYEQYF
- | - | TRBJ2-1 | TRBV7-3 | TGTGCCAGCAGCCCGATGACTAGTAATGAGCAGTTCTTC | CASSPMTSNEQFF
TRBD2 | - | TRBJ2-1 | TRBV7-8 | TGTGCCAGCAGCATCCGACGCGGGGGTGAGCAGTTCTTC | CASSIRRGGEQFF
TRBD1 | - | TRBJ1-3 | TRBV30 | TGTGCCTGGAGTGAAACAGGGGCCCTCTCTGGAAACACCATATATTTT | CAWSETGALSGNTIYF
- | - | TRBJ1-5 | TRBV19 | TGTGCCAGTAGTATATCCTTAGGACAGCCTAATCAGCCCCAGCATTTT | CASSISLGQPNQPQHF
- | - | TRBJ1-5 | TRBV7-8 | TGTGCCAGCAGCCCTTGGGCGAGCAATCAGCCCCAGCATTTT | CASSPWASNQPQHF
- | - | TRBJ1-6 | TRBV6-6 | TGTGCCAGCAGGCGGACAGATGGGTCACCCCTCCACTTT | CASRRTDGSPLHF
- | - | TRBJ2-3 | TRBV7-3 | TGTGCCAGCAGCCGGGGACCCCGAGGGACTAGCACAGATACGCAGTATTTT | CASSRGPRGTSTDTQYF
TRBD2 | - | TRBJ2-3 | TRBV7-6 | TGTGCCAGCAGCCAGGGACTAGCGGGAGGTACAGATACGCAGTATTTT | CASSQGLAGGTDTQYF
- | - | TRBJ2-3 | TRBV30 | TGTGCCTGGAGTGGGGACACCGGCACAGATACGCAGTATTTT | CAWSGDTGTDTQYF
TRBD1 | - | TRBJ2-1 | TRBV6-4 | TGTGCCAGCAGAAAGGGACAGGGGTACGGTGAGCAGTTCTTC | CASRKGQGYGEQFF
- | few | TRBJ2-1 | TRBV25-1 | TGTGCCAGCAGTCCCCAGTACAATGAGCAGTTCTTC | CASSPQYNEQFF
- | - | TRBJ1-1 | TRBV19 | TGTGCCAGTAGTGGGGCCGGTCCAGGTGGGAACACTGAAGCTTTCTTT | CASSGAGPGGNTEAFF
- | few | TRBJ1-4 | TRBV28 | TGTGCCAGCAGTTTCCGGGTTAGCGAAAAACTGTTTTTT | CASSFRVSEKLFF
- | - | TRBJ1-1 | TRBV19 | TGTGCCAGTAGTACCTCGACAGTGAACACTGAAGCTTTCTTT | CASSTSTVNTEAFF
- | - | TRBJ1-5 | TRBV2 | TGTGCCAGCAGTGAAGCCGCCGGGACAAGCTATCGGCCCCAGCATTTT | CASSEAAGTSYRPQHF
- | - | TRBJ2-5 | TRBV27 | TGTGCCAGCAGTAGTCGCAGGGGAGAGACCCAGTACTTC | CASSSRRGETQYF
TRBD1 | - | TRBJ1-5 | TRBV7-2 | TGTGCCAGCAGCTCAGCCGGGACAGTGAATCAGCCCCAGCATTTT | CASSSAGTVNQPQHF
TRBD2 | - | TRBJ2-2 | TRBV18 | TGTGCCAGCTCACCTCCCGGACTAGCGGGGACCGGGGAGCTGTTTTTT | CASSPPGLAGTGELFF
- | - | TRBJ2-2 | TRBV6-1 | TGTGCCAGCATTAAACTAGGTCCCGGGGAGCTGTTTTTT | CASIKLGPGELFF
- | - | TRBJ1-5 | TRBV2 | TGTGCCAGCAGCGAAATGGGCCAGAGCAATCAGCCCCAGCATTTT | CASSEMGQSNQPQHF
TRBD1 | once | TRBJ2-6 | TRBV19 | TGTGCCACCCTTGACAGGGGTTCGACTGGGGCCAACGTCCTGACTTTC | CATLDRGSTGANVLTF
- | - | TRBJ1-1 | TRBV28 | TGTGCCAGCAGACAGGGAGGGACTGAAGCTTTCTTT | CASRQGGTEAFF
- | - | TRBJ2-3 | TRBV5-4 | TGTGCCACCACCAGGTCTAGCAAAGCAGATACGCAGTATTTT | CATTRSSKADTQYF
TRBD1 | - | TRBJ1-1 | TRBV7-8 | TGTGCCAGCAGCTCCCAGACAGGGATGAACACTGAAGCTTTCTTT | CASSSQTGMNTEAFF
- | - | TRBJ1-1 | TRBV5-1 | TGCGCCAGCAGCTTGGGCCCAAGGGGTATGAACACTGAAGCTTTCTTT | CASSLGPRGMNTEAFF
TRBD1 | - | TRBJ1-5 | TRBV9 | TGTGCCAGCAGCTCTGGGACAGTCAATCAGCCCCAGCATTTT | CASSSGTVNQPQHF
- | - | TRBJ2-3 | TRBV9 | TGTGCCAGCAGCCCCCCCGCCACCTCGAATACGCAGTATTTT | CASSPPATSNTQYF
- | - | TRBJ1-1 | TRBV28 | TGTGCCAGCAGTTTACCCAGAACTGAAGCTTTCTTT | CASSLPRTEAFF